This T cell receptor beta chain was retrieved from a study of CD8+ T cells in alopecia areata. Overall study: Transfer of skin from roughly 6-12-month-old C3H/HeJ graft donors with spontaneous alopecia was made to roughly 7-10-week-old female C3H/HeJ mice.

Germline CDR1 and CDR2: NNHNN and SYGAGS (reference sequence). V was pared by 2 bases and J by 1 base, with 7 bases between. The CDR3 length is 13 residues. This clone has only a few counts. Antigen specificity is unknown. Gene and germline names: mouse. The DNA ends 4 residues before the CDR3 does, and the rest of the CDR3 is filled in from the germline J gene. Study-level results: Researchers reported that TCR sharing among patients proved less clear than in mice, possibly HLA-linked. Scalp sequencing captures resident alphabeta T cells of normal skin too.

cDNA serving as the sequencing template came from extracted, reverse transcribed RNA. Here immunoSEQ multiplex PCR was the method, and the copy in TCRdb shows in-frame clones only, minus some. The specimen has about 2,700 clones, none found just once. The receptor's source is a C3H/HeJ mouse with alopecia areata. Mouse MHC haplotype: H2-k. V and J are TRBV13-2 and TRBJ2-7; tentatively, D is TRBD1 (6 bases). Sequencing input: lesional skin. CDR3 loop: CASGEGGSYEQYF. The part of the CDR3 DNA that was read is TGTGCCAGCGGTGAAGGGGGATCCTAT.